These 29 T cell receptor beta chains share one sample of origin, sequenced in a study of blood T cells in healthy people across ages. The use of a sample-barcoded 5' primer and a J-beta primer mix characterized a second PCR of 7 to 11 cycles. TCRdb analysed the 5' RACE reads with MiXCR anew, one entry per CDR3 protein. The repertoire has some 920,000 distinct CDR3 sequences, just over 50% of them found once; the top ten carry 20% to 25%. Material for sequencing was blood. All receptors derive from a woman aged 60-75 years in good health.

The chain carries TRBV5-1 and TRBJ2-7, with D possibly being TRBD2 (6 bases). The V end lost 3 bases, the J end lost 2 bases, and 9 bases lay between the germline ends. Germline lookup yields CDR1 SGHRS and CDR2 YFSETQ. The CDR3 covers 13 residues. The CDR3 is CASSSGGAYEQYF. CDR3 nucleotides: TGCGCCAGCAGCTCGGGCGGGGCCTACGAGCAGTACTTC.

The V and J genes are TRBV7-3 and TRBJ2-2, with D possibly matching TRBD2 (5 bases). V was cut by 5 bases and J by 8 bases, with 18 bases left in between. Germline CDR1 is SGHTA and CDR2 is FQGTGA. The CDR3 extends over 15 amino acids. DNA of the CDR3: TGTGCCAGCAGCCCTACTAGGACGGCTTCGGGGGAGCTGTTTTTT. Translating gives CASSPTRTASGELFF.

CDR3 in amino acids: CASSPQATLWETQYF. The CDR3 region has the DNA TGTGCCAGCAGCCCTCAGGCGACCCTTTGGGAGACCCAGTACTTC. The chain recombines TRBV7-2 with TRBJ2-7; D is unclear. Judging by the DNA end, TRBJ2-5 fits better; the J call may be wrong. The CDR3 sequence is 15 residues long. The germline CDR1 and CDR2 sequences are SGHTA and FQGNSA.

The V call is TRBV20-1, the J call TRBJ2-7; D is ambiguous. The CDR3 is made up of 14 amino acids. Germline assignment: CDR1 DFQATT and CDR2 SNEGSKA (reference sequence). V was clipped by 0 bases and J by 0 bases, with 9 bases between them. CDR3 residues: CSARDYADSYEQYF. CDR3 sequence (DNA): TGCAGTGCTAGAGATTATGCCGACTCCTACGAGCAGTACTTC.

Written as DNA, the CDR3 is TGTGCTAACGGGGCTAGCGGGAGGGAGCAAGAGACCCAGTACTTC. This sequence encodes CANGASGREQETQYF. This chain joins TRBV7-2 and TRBJ2-5; 12 bases map to TRBD2. Germline CDR1 is SGHTA and CDR2 is FQGNSA. CDR3 size: 15 residues.

J is TRBJ2-7 and V is TRBV2, with 7 positions matching TRBD1. Germline CDR1 SNHLY, CDR2 FYNNEI. The CDR3 runs to 15 residues. With V trimmed by 5 bases and J by 0 bases, 7 bases remained unmatched. In DNA, the CDR3 is TGTGCCAGCAGTTGGACGGGACAGATCTCCTACGAGCAGTACTTC. As protein: CASSWTGQISYEQYF.

The chain employs TRBV7-9 and TRBJ2-1; no clear D. Germline values: CDR1 SEHNR, CDR2 FQNEAQ (reference sequence). The CDR3 is 14 amino acids. V shed 4 bases and J shed 0 bases, with 7 bases lying between them. The CDR3 sequence: CASSSDLSYNEQFF. The CDR3 nucleotides read TGTGCCAGCAGCTCCGACCTCTCCTACAATGAGCAGTTCTTC.

A few counts support this clonotype. The CDR3, as DNA: TGTGCCAGCACAACCTACCGAACCTACGAGCAGTACTTC. Translation: CASTTYRTYEQYF. The gene calls are TRBV28 and TRBJ2-7; D is unclear. Germline lookup yields CDR1 MDHEN and CDR2 SYDVKM. The CDR3 runs 13 residues. The V end lost 7 bases, the J end lost 2 bases, and 12 bases lay between the germline ends.

This clonotype was observed a few times. The chain carries TRBV20-1 and TRBJ1-6, with TRBD1 matching over 8 bases. Germline V gene lookup returns CDR1 DFQATT and CDR2 SNEGSKA (reference sequence). The CDR3 has 16 residues. The V segment lost 2 bases and the J segment 3 bases; nucleotides outside the gene matches: 6. CDR3 sequence reads: CSARPTGGVYNSPLHF. CDR3 coding DNA: TGCAGTGCTAGACCCACAGGGGGAGTCTATAATTCACCCCTCCACTTT.

This clonotype was seen a few times. This chain uses TRBV11-2 with TRBJ2-6, with 8 bases lining up with TRBD1. The CDR3 is 19 residues long. CDR1 and CDR2 (germline): SGHAT, FQNNGV. Losses at the gene ends were 6 bases for V and 0 bases for J; bases not matched to a gene: 13. The CDR3 loop reads CASSSGQGMIHSGANVLTF. The CDR3 nucleotides are TGTGCCAGCAGTTCCGGACAGGGCATGATACACTCTGGGGCCAACGTCCTGACTTTC.

The V call is TRBV2, the J call TRBJ1-6; TRBD1 agrees at 7 bases. CDR1 SNHLY and CDR2 FYNNEI come from the germline V gene. The trim removed 5 bases at V and 5 bases at J, leaving 3 bases unmatched. The CDR3 has 14 amino acids. This CDR3 is CASSWGTDNSPLHF. The DNA for the CDR3 is TGTGCCAGCAGTTGGGGGACAGATAATTCACCCCTCCACTTT.

The rearrangement uses TRBV29-1 and TRBJ2-7, with a possible D match to TRBD1 (5 bases). Germline values: CDR1 SQVTM, CDR2 ANQGSEA. This CDR3 has 15 residues. V lost 1 base, J lost 3 bases, and 16 bases lay in between. The CDR3 DNA reads as TGCAGCGTTGAAGGGGGCGGAACCGATAGCTACGAGCAGTACTTC. Protein product: CSVEGGGTDSYEQYF.

Comments on this clonotype: At one boundary the junction diverges from the germline segment, which might be a read error. The chain couples TRBV5-1 to TRBJ2-5, with a possible D match to TRBD2 (5 bases). There are 14 residues in the CDR3. CDR1 is SGHRS, CDR2 YFSETQ, per germline. The CDR3 here is CASSLGGFGEAQYF. DNA of the CDR3: TGTGCCAGCAGCTTGGGCGGGTTCGGAGAGGCCCAGTACTTC. The full variable domain, its missing parts supplied by reference TRBV5-1 and TRBJ2-5, is KAGVTQTPRYLIKTRGQQVTLSCSPISGHRSVSWYQQTPGQGLQFLFEYFSETQRNKGNFPGRFSGRQFSNSRSEMNVSTLELGDSALYLCASSLGGFGEAQYFGPGTRLLVL.

The V gene is TRBV12-3 or TRBV12-4, the J gene TRBJ1-2; TRBD1 matches at 8 bases. V shed 6 bases, J shed 7 bases, and the junction held 10 bases outside the gene matches. CDR3 length equals 14 residues. The CDR3 sequence is CASRRDRGWSGYTF. The DNA for the CDR3 is TGTGCCAGCAGGCGAGACAGGGGATGGAGTGGCTACACCTTC.

This chain uses TRBV14 with TRBJ1-4, with D possibly matching TRBD1 (5 bases). In germline, CDR1 is SGHDN, CDR2 FVKESK. The germline V and J ends were trimmed by 0 bases and 10 bases, with 18 bases remaining between them. This CDR3 contains 16 residues. CDR3 sequence (DNA): TGTGCCAGCAGCCAAGATGAGAAAAGGGACGGGGGAAAACTGTTTTTT. Translated, it gives CASSQDEKRDGGKLFF. The full variable domain, rest sourced from reference TRBV14 and TRBJ1-4, is EAGVTQFPSHSVIEKGQTVTLRCDPISGHDNLYWYRRVMGKEIKFLLHFVKESKQDESGMPNNRFLAERTGGTYSTLKVQPAELEDSGVYFCASSQDEKRDGGKLFFGSGTQLSVL.

The chain joins TRBV4-3 to TRBJ2-3; D unresolved. The CDR3 has 14 amino acids. V lost 1 base and J lost 0, with 5 bases in between. Germline loops: CDR1 LGHNA, CDR2 YSLEER. In nucleotides, the CDR3 is TGCGCCAGCAGCCAAGCAAGAAGCACAGATACGCAGTATTTT. Its translation is CASSQARSTDTQYF.

The sample holds a few counts of this clonotype. V is TRBV6-2 or TRBV6-3 and J is TRBJ2-3; 11 bases are shared with TRBD2. The CDR3 covers 16 residues. CDR1 MNHEY and CDR2 SVGEGT come from the germline V gene. V lost 8 bases and J lost 0; bases outside the gene matches: 7. The CDR3 region is CASVGTSGRSTDTQYF. CDR3 in DNA: TGTGCCAGCGTTGGGACTAGCGGACGAAGCACAGATACGCAGTATTTT.

The chain employs TRBV29-1 and TRBJ1-1, with no clear D. The CDR3 contains 12 residues. The germline V and J ends were trimmed by 4 bases and 5 bases, with 11 bases remaining between them. Germline V gene lookup returns CDR1 SQVTM and CDR2 ANQGSEA. In DNA form, the CDR3 reads TGCAGCGTTGCTCAACTAGGGACTGAAGCTTTCTTT. This encodes CSVAQLGTEAFF.

V gene TRBV30 combines with J gene TRBJ2-7; 7 nucleotides align to TRBD1. The CDR3 totals 14 residues. CDR1 and CDR2 from the germline V gene are GTSNPN and SVGIG (reference sequence). J lost 3 bases, V lost 4 bases, and 9 bases had no gene match. CDR3 sequence (DNA): TGTGCCTGGACCACAGGGGCAGGGGTCTACGAGCAGTACTTC. Its translation is CAWTTGAGVYEQYF.

This clonotype was counted a few times. The genes are TRBV2 and TRBJ2-1; tentatively, D is TRBD1 or TRBD2 (5 bases each). CDR1 and CDR2 (germline): SNHLY, FYNNEI. Trimming took 6 bases from V and 6 from J, leaving 15 bases between them. The CDR3 contains 14 residues. CDR3 sequence reads: CASRNRDPSNEQFF. CDR3 in DNA: TGTGCCAGCAGAAACCGGGACCCCTCCAATGAGCAGTTCTTC.

This clonotype was seen ten or more times. The CDR3 nucleotides are TGTGCCAGCAGTCAACTAGCGGGAGGTCAGGAGACCCAGTACTTC. Its protein is CASSQLAGGQETQYF. V gene TRBV6-6 combines with J gene TRBJ2-5; 12 nucleotides align to TRBD2. J gave up 5 bases and V 5 bases, and 6 bases lay outside the gene matches. Germline lookup yields CDR1 MNHNY and CDR2 SVGAGI (reference sequence). The CDR3 consists of 15 residues.

This chain uses TRBV29-1 with TRBJ1-4; no firm D call. In germline, CDR1 is SQVTM, CDR2 ANQGSEA. This CDR3 region has 12 residues. Trimming shortened V by 7 bases and J by 6 bases, and 12 bases separated the two germline ends. CDR3 amino acids: CSGGIDYEKLFF. The CDR3 DNA reads as TGCAGCGGAGGGATCGACTATGAAAAACTGTTTTTT.

This chain joins TRBV28 and TRBJ1-3; D gene ambiguous. The ends were cut back, 6 bases at V and 4 bases at J, with 13 bases in the middle. Germline CDR1 and CDR2: MDHEN and SYDVKM. This CDR3 spans 14 amino acids. This CDR3 reads CASSLRLAGNTIYF. The CDR3, as DNA: TGTGCCAGCAGCCTCAGGCTGGCAGGAAACACCATATATTTT.

The V gene is TRBV7-2, the J gene TRBJ1-4; D might be TRBD1 (5 bases). CDR1 is SGHTA and CDR2 is FQGNSA in the germline V gene. Between the trimmed V and J ends, which lost 2 bases and 8 bases, there was a span of 12 bases. The CDR3 loop spans 14 amino acids. In nucleotides, the CDR3 is TGTGCCAGCAGCTTACGGCGGGGGATGGAAAAACTGTTTTTT. Its translation: CASSLRRGMEKLFF.

This CDR3 reads CSVHPGTGMLETQFF. CDR3 sequence (DNA): TGCAGCGTCCATCCCGGGACAGGGATGTTAGAGACCCAGTTCTTC. The chain joins TRBV29-1 to TRBJ2-5, with TRBD1 identical over 9 bases. The DNA end is more similar to TRBJ2-1, so the J call may be wrong. The CDR3 is made up of 15 amino acids. Looked up from germline, CDR1 is SQVTM and CDR2 is ANQGSEA.

This clonotype turned up a few times. The chain combines TRBV3-1 with TRBJ2-2, with D unresolved. CDR1 LGHDT and CDR2 YNNKEL come from the germline V gene (reference sequence). CDR3 size: 14 residues. Trimming took 4 bases from V and 1 from J, leaving 7 bases between them. DNA for the CDR3: TGTGCCAGCAGCCCAAGAGGGAACACCGGGGAGCTGTTTTTT. This translates into CASSPRGNTGELFF.

This clonotype was counted between two and nine times. J is TRBJ2-7 and V is TRBV28, with D possibly TRBD2 on 6 matching bases. V was cut by 5 bases and J by 1 base, with 15 bases left in between. Germline V gene sequence: CDR1 MDHEN, CDR2 SYDVKM. The CDR3 sequence is 15 residues long. CDR3 nucleotide sequence: TGTGCCAGCAGTCCAAGACTAGGCTTTTCCTACGAGCAGTACTTC. Encoded protein: CASSPRLGFSYEQYF.

This chain joins TRBV11-2 and TRBJ2-3, with a weak D call TRBD1 (6 bases). V was shortened by 3 bases and J by 3 bases, with 16 bases between the two germline ends. Germline-derived CDR1 and CDR2 are SGHAT and FQNNGV. CDR3 length: 16 residues. For the CDR3, the DNA is TGTGCCAGCAGCTTGGCACGACAGGAAAAGACAGATACGCAGTATTTT. This encodes CASSLARQEKTDTQYF.

The chain combines TRBV20-1 with TRBJ2-5; possible D gene TRBD2, 6 bases. The germline V gene has CDR1 DFQATT and CDR2 SNEGSKA (reference sequence). V was cut by 7 bases and J by 3 bases, with 15 bases left in between. The CDR3 covers 13 residues. The DNA of the CDR3 is TGCAGTGGCCTAGGGACTGCAAAAGAGACCCAGTACTTC. This translates into CSGLGTAKETQYF.